This T cell receptor (beta chain) is drawn from a study of shared clonotypes between healthy human individuals. Looking at the study overall: There were three CD4 naive, three CD4 memory, two CD8 naive and one CD8 memory plates per donor.

Measured with immunoSEQ multiplex PCR; TCRdb has only the in-frame clones, and not every one. The table has about 1 million clones, 65% to 75% seen once; the top ten hold about 1.5%. Concerning this clone: Its specificity is unknown.

Looked up from germline, CDR1 is SGHNT and CDR2 is YENEEA. V lost 4 bases and J lost 3, with 15 bases in between. CDR3 size: 16 residues. Donors included only healthy HIV-negative adults lacking recent acute infections or vaccinations. Findings and caveats of the study: The represented genetic and exposure-history diversity was limited by the small number of donors. Sequencing depth was a factor that was expected to affect clonotype sharing among donors.

The sequence was obtained from a man younger than 35 in good health. Sequenced material: memory CD4+ T cells sorted from blood. Specified subset: CD45RA-negative fraction. V is TRBV11-3 and J is TRBJ2-2; D ambiguous. In nucleotides, the CDR3 is TGTGCCAGCAGCTCCCGAGTAGGATGGGACACCGGGGAGCTGTTTTTT. Protein product: CASSSRVGWDTGELFF.